This T cell receptor (beta chain) originates from a study of human T cells and chemical hapten exposure. Overall study results and limits: Expanded TCRs formed significantly more large CDR3 similarity clusters than controls. TCRs exceeding a frequency of 1 in 1000 stayed unchanged under DPC sensitization. Donors, who had alopecia, may show an immune response that differs from healthy people's.

Germline assignment: CDR1 MNHEY and CDR2 SVGAGI. With V trimmed by 8 bases and J by 0 bases, 4 bases remained unmatched. The CDR3 spans 14 residues. During construction of the library, unique molecular identifiers were attached to individual cDNA molecules for quantitative, reproducible TCR counting. TCRdb redid the calling of the RACE reads with MiXCR, one entry per CDR3 protein. The sample records some 38,000 distinct CDR3 sequences, approximately 6.3% being singletons. The sample's time point: patch test 1, 2 weeks after DPC sensitization. Treatment meaning: therapeutic diphenylcyclopropenone sensitization with weekly scalp DPC. Unfractionated whole blood yielded total RNA. This clonotype was counted ten times or more. As yet, its antigen is unknown.

V and J are TRBV6-5 and TRBJ2-7, with 10 bases fitting TRBD1. The sequence came from a woman aged 25 to 39 with alopecia areata. Some clones in this sample may be carry-over from other donors' samples. Here the sequenced sample was whole blood, taken in connection with sensitization to the hapten diphenylcyclopropenone (DPC). CDR3 amino acids: CASGQGEYSYEQYF. CDR3 in DNA: TGTGCCAGCGGACAGGGGGAGTACTCCTACGAGCAGTACTTC.